This passage covers 7 T cell receptor beta chains from one sample sequenced in a study of tissue T cells after allogeneic stem cell transplantation. Described time point: mouse harvest day 7 after allogeneic transplant. The graft held 10^6 splenic CD5+ T cells and 10^7 T-cell-depleted bone marrow cells. Some clones are missing from TCRdb's copy, which holds only in-frame ones; the method was immunoSEQ multiplex PCR. Of some 6,100 clones listed, approximately 48% are singletons. The sequenced sample consisted of skin. Source of these receptors: a female BALB/c mouse given C57BL/6 T cells with graft-versus-host disease after an allogeneic hematopoietic cell transplant.

For this clone: The listed genes are named as in mouse. Read data end 1 residue before the CDR3 end; the end is taken from the germline J gene. The genes are TRBV14 and TRBJ2-7; D may be TRBD1 or TRBD2 (5 bases each). V was clipped by 3 bases and J by 6 bases, with 7 bases between them. The CDR3 has 11 residues. Germline V lookup: CDR1 SGHDT, CDR2 FRDEAV. CDR3 bases read: TGTGCCAGCAGTTGGGGGATTGAACAGTAC. It codes for CASSWGIEQY. The complete CDR3 sequence is CASSWGIEQYF.

This clone is large by share. Gene names follow the mouse nomenclature. The CDR3 extends 1 residue past the end of the read, so its final part is completed from the germline J gene. This chain joins TRBV23 and TRBJ2-7; TRBD2 is taken as the D call from the table, unchecked against the DNA. The CDR3 runs 13 residues. In germline, CDR1 is KGHTA, CDR2 FQNQQP. CDR3 protein: CSSSPGTPYEQYF. The sequenced CDR3 bases are TGCTCCAGCAGTCCAGGGACTCCTTATGAACAGTAC.

Regarding this clone: Gene names and germline refer to mouse. The read terminates 1 residue ahead of where the CDR3 ends, so the germline J gene completes it. The chain carries TRBV3 and TRBJ1-1; 7 nucleotides align to TRBD1. After removal of 8 bases from V and 1 base from J, the junction contained 1 base not matched to a gene. The length of the CDR3 is 12 residues. Per germline, CDR1 SNHLY and CDR2 FYNGKV (reference sequence). CDR3 DNA, as far as it was read: TGTGCCAGCGGGACAGAAAACACAGAAGTCTTC. Translation gives CASGTENTEVF. The whole CDR3 reads CASGTENTEVFF.

A word on this clone: Gene names denote mouse genes. The read stops 1 residue short of the end of the CDR3; the missing end is completed from the germline J gene. The chain has TRBV13-3 and TRBJ2-5; D remains ambiguous. The germline gives CDR1 NNHDY, CDR2 SYVADS. The CDR3 is made up of 12 amino acids. Trimming shortened V by 2 bases and J by 3 bases, and 4 bases separated the two germline ends. This chain's CDR3 is CASSDQQDTQYF. The CDR3 DNA, read in part, is TGTGCCAGCAGTGACCAACAAGACACCCAGTAC.

To note about this clone: The gene names given are mouse names. Sequencing ends 1 residue short of the CDR3 end; the germline J gene provides the rest. This chain joins TRBV13-2 and TRBJ2-7; tentative D call: TRBD2 (7 bases). This CDR3 region has 12 residues. The ends were cut back, 5 bases at V and 4 bases at J, with 10 bases in the middle. CDR1 is NNHNN and CDR2 is SYGAGS in the germline V gene (reference sequence). The CDR3 bases that were read are TGTGCCAGCGGGGGGGGCGGTTATGAACAGTAC. Protein product: CASGGGGYEQY. The CDR3 in its entirety is CASGGGGYEQYF.

Remarks on this clone: Gene names follow the mouse nomenclature. The CDR3 loop reads CARGQKNTGQLYF. CDR3 bases read: TGTGCCAGAGGACAGAAAAACACCGGGCAGCTCTAC. The V and J genes are TRBV3 and TRBJ2-2; D is perhaps TRBD1 (6 bases). Read coverage stops 1 residue before the CDR3 terminus; the germline J gene supplies the remainder. The CDR3 has 13 residues. V lost 9 bases, J lost 1 base, and 9 bases lay in between. The germline gives CDR1 SNHLY, CDR2 FYNGKV (reference sequence).

As for this clone: Any gene name here is a mouse gene name. The read is 1 residue too short to cover the CDR3 end, so that end is filled in from the germline J gene. The J gene is TRBJ2-5, the V gene TRBV4; 8 bases map to TRBD1. From germline, CDR1 is LGHDT and CDR2 YNNKQL (reference sequence). Trimming at V came to 3 bases and at J to 4 bases, leaving 3 bases not matched to a gene. The CDR3 is made up of 14 amino acids. CDR3 DNA, as far as it was read: TGTGCCAGCAGCTATCAGGGGGCGGAAGACACCCAGTAC. Translation: CASSYQGAEDTQY. The whole CDR3 sequence is CASSYQGAEDTQYF.